The clone carrying this TCR beta chain was observed many times. The source material, RNA transcripts, was used to amplify TCR beta CDR3 regions. HTBI primers were employed in a first-round RT-PCR of the TCR CDR3. TCRdb reprocessed the multiplex PCR reads with MiXCR, giving one entry per CDR3 protein. The table records 650,000 to 800,000 distinct CDR3 sequences, 45% of them present only once. This record belongs to a study of T cells in Graves' hyperthyroidism and ophthalmopathy. The J segment lost 6 bases and the V segment lost 5 bases, leaving 8 bases of the junction unmatched. The CDR3 covers 14 residues. CDR1 is SNHLY, CDR2 FYNNEI, per germline.

The genes are TRBV2 and TRBJ1-1, with 8 bases aligning to TRBD1. This TCR was recovered from an adult man with Graves' disease, either hyperthyroidism or ophthalmopathy (not recorded which). The specimen sequenced was peripheral blood or thyroid tissue (not recorded which). CDR3 sequence reads: CASSLTGEGAEAFF. CDR3 bases: TGTGCCAGCAGTCTGACAGGGGAAGGGGCTGAAGCTTTCTTT.